The 2 T cell receptor beta chains reported below all come from one sample, sequenced in a study of CD8+ T cells in alopecia areata. Extraction of RNA preceded its reverse transcription into cDNA, which served as the sequencing template. Here immunoSEQ multiplex PCR was the method, and the copy in TCRdb shows in-frame clones only, minus some. This table holds 290,000 or so clones with no singletons; the top ten claim around 1.2%. Pooled cells of cutaneous lymph node origin were sorted on CD4, CD8alpha, NKG2D, NKG2ACE and other markers. Sequencing was carried out using CD4+ T cells sorted from a lymph node. The origin of the receptors is a C3H/HeJ mouse with alopecia areata. The mice in this strain carry MHC haplotype H2-k.

As for this clone: Gene names are mouse gene names. The CDR3 is cut off 4 residues early in the read; its end comes from the germline J gene. This rearrangement joins TRBV12-2 to TRBJ1-2, with D perhaps TRBD1 (5 bases). Trimming removed 0 bases from V and 1 base from J, with 8 bases in between. The CDR3 length is 14 residues. CDR1 and CDR2 from the germline V gene are SGHLS and HYDKME. The DNA read from the CDR3 is TGTGCCAGCTCTCTCGGACAAGGAAACTCC. Its translation: CASSLGQGNS. The full CDR3 protein reads CASSLGQGNSDYTF. Together with reference TRBV12-2 and TRBJ1-2, the CDR3 gives the full variable domain: NSGVVQSPRYIIKGKGERSILKCIPISGHLSVAWYQQTQGQELKFFIQHYDKMERDKGNLPSRFSVQQFDDYHSEMNMSALELEDSAVYFCASSLGQGNSDYTFGSGTRLLVI.

Of note for this clone: Mouse names are used for the genes. Read data end 4 residues before the CDR3 end; the end is taken from the germline J gene. Other DNA sequences in the same sample also yield this CDR3. The genes are TRBV5 and TRBJ1-1, with D possibly matching TRBD1 (5 bases). The length of the CDR3 is 14 residues. The V gene's germline CDR1 is LGHNA and CDR2 YNLKQL (reference sequence). Trimming removed 1 base from V and 3 bases from J, with 9 bases in between. This CDR3 is CASSQAGGDTEVFF. Partial CDR3 DNA: TGTGCCAGCAGCCAAGCGGGGGGGGACACA.